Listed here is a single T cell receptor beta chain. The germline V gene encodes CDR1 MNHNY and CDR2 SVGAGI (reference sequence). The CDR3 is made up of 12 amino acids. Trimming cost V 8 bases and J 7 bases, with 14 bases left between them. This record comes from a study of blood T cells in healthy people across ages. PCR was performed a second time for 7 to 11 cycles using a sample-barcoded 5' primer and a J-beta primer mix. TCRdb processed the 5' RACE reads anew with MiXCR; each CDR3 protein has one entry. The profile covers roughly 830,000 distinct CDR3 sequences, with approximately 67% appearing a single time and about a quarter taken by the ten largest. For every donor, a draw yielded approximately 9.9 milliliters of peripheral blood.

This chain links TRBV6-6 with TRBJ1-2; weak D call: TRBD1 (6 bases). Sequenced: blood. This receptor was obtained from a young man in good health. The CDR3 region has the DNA TGTGCCAGCCTCTGGGGAGGGGGTGGCTACACCTTC. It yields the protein CASLWGGGGYTF.